This T cell receptor (beta chain) comes out of a study of OX40 agonist ivuxolimab in advanced cancers. Regarding the study as a whole: On average, CD8+ T cells had more expanded clones than CD4+.

This clone is a singleton in its sample. Its antigen is not known. Clones were read by immunoSEQ multiplex PCR, and TCRdb kept only the in-frame ones, dropping some. The sample consists of tens of thousands of clones, about 83% of them appearing once. In germline, CDR1 is DFQATT, CDR2 SNEGSKA (reference sequence). Trimming removed 5 bases at V and 9 bases at J, with 8 bases between. The CDR3 runs to 10 residues. The sample was CD4+ or CD8+ T cells sorted from blood, taken in a trial of the OX40 agonist ivuxolimab. The receptor was isolated from an adult with an advanced solid tumor such as melanoma, head and neck, liver or kidney cancer. The chain links TRBV20-1 to TRBJ2-1; D unresolved. CDR3 coding DNA: TGCAGTGCTGGGTTAGGTGAGCAGTTCTTC. Translated: CSAGLGEQFF.